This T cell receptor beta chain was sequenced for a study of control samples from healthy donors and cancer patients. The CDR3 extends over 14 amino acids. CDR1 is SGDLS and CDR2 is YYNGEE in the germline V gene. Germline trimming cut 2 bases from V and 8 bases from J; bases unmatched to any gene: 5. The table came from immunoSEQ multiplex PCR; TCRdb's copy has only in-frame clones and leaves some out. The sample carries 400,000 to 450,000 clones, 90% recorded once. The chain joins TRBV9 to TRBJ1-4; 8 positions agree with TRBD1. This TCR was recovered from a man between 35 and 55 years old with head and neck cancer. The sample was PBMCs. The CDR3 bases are TGTGCCAGCAGCGTGACAGGGGATCAGGAAAAACTGTTTTTT. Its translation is CASSVTGDQEKLFF.